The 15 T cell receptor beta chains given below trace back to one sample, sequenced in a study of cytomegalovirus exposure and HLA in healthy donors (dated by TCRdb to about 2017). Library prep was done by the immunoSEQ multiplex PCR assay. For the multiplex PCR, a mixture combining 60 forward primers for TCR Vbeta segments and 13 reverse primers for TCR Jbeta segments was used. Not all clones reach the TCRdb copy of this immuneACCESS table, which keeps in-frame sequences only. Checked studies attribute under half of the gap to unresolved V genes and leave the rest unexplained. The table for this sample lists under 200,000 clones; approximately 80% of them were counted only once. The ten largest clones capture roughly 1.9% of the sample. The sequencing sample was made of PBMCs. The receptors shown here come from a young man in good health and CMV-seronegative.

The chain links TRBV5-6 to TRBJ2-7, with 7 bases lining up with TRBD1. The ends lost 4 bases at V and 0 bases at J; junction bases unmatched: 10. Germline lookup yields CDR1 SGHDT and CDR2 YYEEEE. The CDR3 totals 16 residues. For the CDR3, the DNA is TGTGCCAGCAGCGACCCGACAGGGTTGAGCTCCTACGAGCAGTACTTC. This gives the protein CASSDPTGLSSYEQYF.

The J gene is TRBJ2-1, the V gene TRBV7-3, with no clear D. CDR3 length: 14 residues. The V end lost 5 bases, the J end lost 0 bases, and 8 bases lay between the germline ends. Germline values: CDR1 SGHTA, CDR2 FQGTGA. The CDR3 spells CASSLIPSYNEQFF. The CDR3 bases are TGTGCCAGCAGCCTTATCCCCTCCTACAATGAGCAGTTCTTC.

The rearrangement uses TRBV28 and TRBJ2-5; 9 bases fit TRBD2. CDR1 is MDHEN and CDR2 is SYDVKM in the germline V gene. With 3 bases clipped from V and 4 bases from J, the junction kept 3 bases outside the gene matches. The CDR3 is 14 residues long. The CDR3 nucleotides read TGTGCCAGCAGTTTTGGCGGGAGGGGAGAGACCCAGTACTTC. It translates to CASSFGGRGETQYF.

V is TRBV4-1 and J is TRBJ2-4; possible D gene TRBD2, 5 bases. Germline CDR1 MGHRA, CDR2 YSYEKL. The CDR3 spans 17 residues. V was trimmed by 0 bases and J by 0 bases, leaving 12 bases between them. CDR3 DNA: TGCGCCAGCAGCCAAGATGAGAGCGGTTCAGCCAAAAACATTCAGTACTTC. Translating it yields CASSQDESGSAKNIQYF.

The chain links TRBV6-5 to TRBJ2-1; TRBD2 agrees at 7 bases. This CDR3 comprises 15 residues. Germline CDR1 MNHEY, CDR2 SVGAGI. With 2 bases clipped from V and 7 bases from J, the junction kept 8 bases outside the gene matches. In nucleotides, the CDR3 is TGTGCCAGCAGTTACGTTGCGGGAGTTTGGAATGAGCAGTTCTTC. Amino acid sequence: CASSYVAGVWNEQFF.

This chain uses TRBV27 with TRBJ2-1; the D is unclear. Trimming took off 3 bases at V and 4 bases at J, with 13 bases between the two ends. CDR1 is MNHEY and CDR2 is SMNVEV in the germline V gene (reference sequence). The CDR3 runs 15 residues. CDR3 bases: TGTGCCAGCAGTTTGACGGCTAGTTATTACAATGAGCAGTTCTTC. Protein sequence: CASSLTASYYNEQFF.

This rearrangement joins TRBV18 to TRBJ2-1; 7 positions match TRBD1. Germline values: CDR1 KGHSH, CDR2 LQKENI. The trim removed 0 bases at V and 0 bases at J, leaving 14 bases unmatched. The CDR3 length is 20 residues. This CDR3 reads CASSPPRDRRPPSSYNEQFF. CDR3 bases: TGTGCCAGCTCACCACCGAGGGACAGACGGCCCCCGAGCTCCTACAATGAGCAGTTCTTC.

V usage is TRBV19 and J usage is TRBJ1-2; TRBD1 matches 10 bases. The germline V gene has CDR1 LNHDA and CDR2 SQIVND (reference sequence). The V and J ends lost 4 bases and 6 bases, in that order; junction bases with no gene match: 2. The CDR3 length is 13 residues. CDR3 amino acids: CASSTGQGDGYTF. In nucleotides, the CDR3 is TGTGCCAGTAGTACCGGACAGGGGGATGGCTACACCTTC. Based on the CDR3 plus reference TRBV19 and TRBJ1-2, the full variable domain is DGGITQSPKYLFRKEGQNVTLSCEQNLNHDAMYWYRQDPGQGLRLIYYSQIVNDFQKGDIAEGYSVSREKKESFPLTVTSAQKNPTAFYLCASSTGQGDGYTFGSGTRLTVV.

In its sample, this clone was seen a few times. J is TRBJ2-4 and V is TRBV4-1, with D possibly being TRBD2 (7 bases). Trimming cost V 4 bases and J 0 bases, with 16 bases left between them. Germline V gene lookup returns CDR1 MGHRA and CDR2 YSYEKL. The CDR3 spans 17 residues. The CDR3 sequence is CASSRGGVVLAKNIQYF. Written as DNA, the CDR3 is TGCGCCAGCAGCCGAGGGGGGGTAGTCTTAGCCAAAAACATTCAGTACTTC.

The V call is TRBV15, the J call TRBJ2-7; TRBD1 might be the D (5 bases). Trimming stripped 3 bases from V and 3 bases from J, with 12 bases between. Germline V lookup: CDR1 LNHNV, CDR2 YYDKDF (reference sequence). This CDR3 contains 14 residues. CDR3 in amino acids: CATSRDQGHYEQYF. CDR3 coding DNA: TGTGCCACCAGCAGGGATCAGGGTCACTACGAGCAGTACTTC.

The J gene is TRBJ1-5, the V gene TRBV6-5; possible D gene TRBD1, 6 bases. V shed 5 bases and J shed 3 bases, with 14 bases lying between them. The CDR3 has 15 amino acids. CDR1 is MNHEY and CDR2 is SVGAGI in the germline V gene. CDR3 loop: CASSKYRAPNQPQHF. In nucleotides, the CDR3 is TGTGCCAGCAGTAAGTACAGGGCCCCCAATCAGCCCCAGCATTTT.

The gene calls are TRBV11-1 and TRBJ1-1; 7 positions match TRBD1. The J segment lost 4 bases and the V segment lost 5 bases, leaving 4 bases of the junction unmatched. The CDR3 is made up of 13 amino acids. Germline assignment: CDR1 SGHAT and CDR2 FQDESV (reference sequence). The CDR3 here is CASSTDRATEAFF. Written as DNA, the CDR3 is TGTGCCAGCAGCACCGACAGGGCCACTGAAGCTTTCTTT.

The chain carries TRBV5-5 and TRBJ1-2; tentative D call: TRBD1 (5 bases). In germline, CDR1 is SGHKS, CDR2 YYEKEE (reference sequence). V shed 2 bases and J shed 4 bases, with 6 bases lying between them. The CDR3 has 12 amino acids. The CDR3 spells CASSLDSYGYTF. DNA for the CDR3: TGTGCCAGCAGCTTAGACAGCTATGGCTACACCTTC.

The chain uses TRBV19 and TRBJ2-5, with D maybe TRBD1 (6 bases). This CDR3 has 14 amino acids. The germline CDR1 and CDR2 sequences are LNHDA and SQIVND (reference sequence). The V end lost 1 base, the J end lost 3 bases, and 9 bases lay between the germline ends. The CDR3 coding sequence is TGTGCCAGTAGTATAGTAGCAGGGGAAGAGACCCAGTACTTC. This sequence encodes CASSIVAGEETQYF.

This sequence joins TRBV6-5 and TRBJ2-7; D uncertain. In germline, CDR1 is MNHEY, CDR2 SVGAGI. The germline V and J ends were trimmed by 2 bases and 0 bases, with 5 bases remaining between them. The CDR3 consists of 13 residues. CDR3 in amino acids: CASSYSPSYEQYF. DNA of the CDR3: TGTGCCAGCAGTTACAGCCCCTCCTACGAGCAGTACTTC.